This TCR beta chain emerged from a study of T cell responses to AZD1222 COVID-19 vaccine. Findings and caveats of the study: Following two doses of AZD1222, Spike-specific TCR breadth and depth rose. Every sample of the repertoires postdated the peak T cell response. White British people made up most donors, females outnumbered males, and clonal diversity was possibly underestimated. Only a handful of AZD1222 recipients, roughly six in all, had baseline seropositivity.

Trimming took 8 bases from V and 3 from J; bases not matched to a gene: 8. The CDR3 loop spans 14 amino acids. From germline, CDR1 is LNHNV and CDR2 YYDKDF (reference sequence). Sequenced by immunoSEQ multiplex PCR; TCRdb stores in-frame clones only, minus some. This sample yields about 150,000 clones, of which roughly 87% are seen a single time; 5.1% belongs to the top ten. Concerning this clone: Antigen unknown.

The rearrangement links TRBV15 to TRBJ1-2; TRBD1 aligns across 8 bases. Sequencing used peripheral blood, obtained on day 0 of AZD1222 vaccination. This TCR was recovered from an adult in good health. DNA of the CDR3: TGTGCCACCGATCGGGACAGGCGTTACTATGGCTACACCTTC. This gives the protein CATDRDRRYYGYTF.